This T cell receptor beta chain was identified in a study of T cell responses to AZD1222 COVID-19 vaccine. Study-level background: Researchers grouped second doses given at about 4 or about 12 weeks into one pool.

Study results and caveats: The CD4 TCRs associated with vaccination extended across spike and predominated at 160-218 and 743-854. In a largely white British group with more females than males, clonal diversity was possibly underestimated.

In the case of this clone: The antigen remains unidentified.

Losses at the gene ends were 7 bases for V and 5 bases for J; bases not matched to a gene: 9. The CDR3 has 14 residues. CDR1 LNHDA and CDR2 SQIVND come from the germline V gene (reference sequence). Sequencing used immunoSEQ multiplex PCR; TCRdb keeps in-frame clones, though not all of them. The sample has tens of thousands of clones, almost 90% seen once. This clonotype originated in an adult in good health. This sequence joins TRBV19 and TRBJ2-5, with 8 bases aligning to TRBD1. Sequences were derived from peripheral blood, sampled on day 0 of AZD1222 vaccination. This CDR3 is CASTDDRGRETQYF. CDR3 coding DNA: TGTGCCAGTACCGATGACAGGGGACGCGAGACCCAGTACTTC.